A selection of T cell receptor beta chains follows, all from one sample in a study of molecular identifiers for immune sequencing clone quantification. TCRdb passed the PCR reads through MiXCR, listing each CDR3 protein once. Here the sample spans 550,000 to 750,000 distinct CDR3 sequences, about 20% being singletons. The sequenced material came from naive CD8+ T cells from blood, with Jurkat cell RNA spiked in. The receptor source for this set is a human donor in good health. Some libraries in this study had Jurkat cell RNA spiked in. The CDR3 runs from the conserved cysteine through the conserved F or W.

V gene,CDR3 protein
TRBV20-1,CSAKGLGTDTQYF
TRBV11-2,CASSLVGGWADTQYF
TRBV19,CASIGQGGTDTQYF
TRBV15,CATSREEDPPYTQYF
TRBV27,CASSPPRGVSSTDTQYF
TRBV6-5,CASSRVGQGLETQYF
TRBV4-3,CASSQARAGSSYEQYF
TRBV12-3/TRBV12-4,CASSLVLASQETQYF
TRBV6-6,CASNTGLDNEKLFF
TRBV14,CASSQAQASYEQYF
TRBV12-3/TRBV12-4,CASSPDSDYGYTF
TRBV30,CAWSGSLATTGELFF
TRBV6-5,CASSLAITYEQYF
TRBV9,CASSVRGSSTDTQYF
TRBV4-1,CASSQPTSAGELFF
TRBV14,CASSQVAGTYEQYF
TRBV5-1,CASSLAAVQETQYF
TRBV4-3,CASSQDWGRGYEQYF
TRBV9,CASSGGGAYNEQFF
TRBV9,CASSVKGDGTDTQYF
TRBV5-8,CASSQLMDYLRIDTQYF
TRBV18,CASSPQNTEAFF
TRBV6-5,CASSYSRGARTEAFF
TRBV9,CASSLVSGADGEQFF
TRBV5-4,CASSWNVMNTEAFF
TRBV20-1,CSARALGRYTGELFF
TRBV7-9,CASSHPSGTLNEQFF
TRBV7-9,CASRPASGGTPSSYNEQFF
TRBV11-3,CASSEGDEQFF
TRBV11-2,CASSWGRRGPEDTQYF
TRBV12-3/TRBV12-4,CASSLQIGSGRAVNEQFF
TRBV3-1,CASSQDRKGFSPNYGYTF
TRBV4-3,CASRRDRGAYNEQFF
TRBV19,CASLVGTGGVTEAFF
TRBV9,CASSVGPMTYNEQFF
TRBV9,CASSVGGGRDEQYF